This T cell receptor (beta chain) is from a study of blood T cell repertoires in COVID-19. The CDR3 totals 16 residues. V shed 3 bases and J shed 0 bases, with 15 bases lying between them. Germline V gene sequence: CDR1 GTSNPN, CDR2 SVGIG (reference sequence). Measured with immunoSEQ multiplex PCR; TCRdb has only the in-frame clones, and not every one. The table shows 90,000 to 130,000 clones, with roughly nine tenths occurring only once. The rearrangement links TRBV30 to TRBJ1-5, with D unclear. This clonotype originated in a man aged 40-49 years with acute or convalescent COVID-19. The specimen sequenced was peripheral blood. CDR3 region: CAWSPGPSNSNQPQHF. In DNA, the CDR3 is TGTGCCTGGAGCCCGGGTCCGAGTAATAGCAATCAGCCCCAGCATTTT.